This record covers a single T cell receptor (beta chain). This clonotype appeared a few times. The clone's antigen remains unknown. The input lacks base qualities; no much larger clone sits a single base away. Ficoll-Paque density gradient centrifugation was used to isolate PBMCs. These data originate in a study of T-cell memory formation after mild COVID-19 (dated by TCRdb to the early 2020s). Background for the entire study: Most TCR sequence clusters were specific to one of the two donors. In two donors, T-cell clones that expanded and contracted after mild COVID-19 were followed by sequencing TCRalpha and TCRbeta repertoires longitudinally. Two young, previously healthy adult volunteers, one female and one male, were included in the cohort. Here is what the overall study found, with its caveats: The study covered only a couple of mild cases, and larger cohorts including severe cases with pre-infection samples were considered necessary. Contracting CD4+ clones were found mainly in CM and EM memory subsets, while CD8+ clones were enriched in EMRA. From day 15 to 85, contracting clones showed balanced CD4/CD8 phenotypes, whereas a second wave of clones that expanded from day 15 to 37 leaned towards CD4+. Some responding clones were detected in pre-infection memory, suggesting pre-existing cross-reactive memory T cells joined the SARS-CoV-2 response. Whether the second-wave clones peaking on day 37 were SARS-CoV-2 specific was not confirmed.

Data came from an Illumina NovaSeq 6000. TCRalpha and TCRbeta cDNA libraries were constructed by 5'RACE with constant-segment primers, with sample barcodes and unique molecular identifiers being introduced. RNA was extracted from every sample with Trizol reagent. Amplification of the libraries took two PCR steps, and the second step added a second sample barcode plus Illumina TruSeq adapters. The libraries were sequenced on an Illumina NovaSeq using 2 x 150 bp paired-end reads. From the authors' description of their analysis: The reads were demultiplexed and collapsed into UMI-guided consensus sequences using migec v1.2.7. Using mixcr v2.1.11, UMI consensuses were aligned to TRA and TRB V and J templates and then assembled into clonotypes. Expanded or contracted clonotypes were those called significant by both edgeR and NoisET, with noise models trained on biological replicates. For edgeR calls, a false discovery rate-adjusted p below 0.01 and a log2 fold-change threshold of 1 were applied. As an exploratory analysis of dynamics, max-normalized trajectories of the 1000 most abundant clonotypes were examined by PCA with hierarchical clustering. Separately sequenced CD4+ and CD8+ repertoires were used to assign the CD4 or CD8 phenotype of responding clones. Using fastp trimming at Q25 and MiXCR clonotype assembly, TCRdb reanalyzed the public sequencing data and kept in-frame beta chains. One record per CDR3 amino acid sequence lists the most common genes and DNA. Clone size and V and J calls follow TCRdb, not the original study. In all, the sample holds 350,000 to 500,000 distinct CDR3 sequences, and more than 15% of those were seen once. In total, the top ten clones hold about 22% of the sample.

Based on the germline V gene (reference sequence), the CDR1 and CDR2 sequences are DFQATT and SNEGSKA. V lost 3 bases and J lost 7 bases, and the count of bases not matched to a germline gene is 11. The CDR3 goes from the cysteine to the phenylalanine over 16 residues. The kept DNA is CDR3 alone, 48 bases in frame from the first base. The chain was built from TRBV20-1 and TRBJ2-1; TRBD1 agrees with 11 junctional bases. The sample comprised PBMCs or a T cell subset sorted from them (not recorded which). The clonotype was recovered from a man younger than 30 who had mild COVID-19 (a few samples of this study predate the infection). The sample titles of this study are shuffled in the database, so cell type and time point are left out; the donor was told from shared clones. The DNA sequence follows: TGCAGTGCTAGCGACCCTAGGACAGGGGGCTGGAATGAGCAGTTCTTC. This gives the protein CSASDPRTGGWNEQFF.